This passage covers 19 T cell receptor beta chains from one sample sequenced in a study of T cells in Graves' hyperthyroidism and ophthalmopathy (dated by TCRdb to about 2019). Libraries were constructed by multiplex PCR. Sequencing instrument: Illumina HiSeq 2000. The TCR beta CDR3 regions were amplified from the RNA transcripts. The first round of RT-PCR for the TCR CDR3 was performed with the HTBI primer set and the Qiagen OneStep RT-PCR kit. The raw public data were reprocessed by TCRdb itself: fastp quality trimming at Q25, MiXCR clonotype calling, in-frame beta chains only. CDR3 protein duplicates are merged, each entry listing the most common genes and DNA. The sample profile shows 500,000 to 700,000 distinct CDR3 sequences; over 15% of them were found once. The ten largest clones take up about 20% of the sample. Sequenced: blood. The receptors shown here come from a woman aged 18-29 years with Graves' hyperthyroidism.

Concerning this clonotype: A much larger clone lies a single base off, so this may be a read error. This rearrangement joins TRBV12-3 or TRBV12-4 to TRBJ2-7; the D call may be TRBD1 or TRBD2 (6 bases each). The V gene lost 0 bases and the J gene lost 6 bases, with 12 bases spanning the gap. This CDR3 has 14 residues. The CDR3 reads CASSLAGGSLEQYF. CDR3 nucleotide sequence: TGTGCCAGCAGTTTAGCGGGGGGCTCCCTCGAGCAGTACTTC.

In its sample, this clonotype was seen many times. The J gene is TRBJ1-5, the V gene TRBV11-2, with TRBD1 matching over 7 bases. Germline CDR1 reads SGHAT; CDR2 reads FQNNGV. V lost 5 bases to trimming and J lost 11 bases; unmatched junction nucleotides: 12. The CDR3 extends over 14 amino acids. CDR3 residues: CASSPRDSLEAQHF. CDR3 bases: TGTGCCAGCAGCCCTCGGGACAGCCTAGAGGCCCAGCATTTT. The complete variable domain, with remaining parts taken from reference TRBV11-2 and TRBJ1-5, reads EAGVAQSPRYKIIEKRQSVAFWCNPISGHATLYWYQQILGQGPKLLIQFQNNGVVDDSQLPKDRFSAERLKGVDSTLKIQPAKLEDSAVYLCASSPRDSLEAQHFGDGTRLSIL.

Of note for this clonotype: Given a much more abundant clone one base away, this may be a read error. V gene TRBV20-1 combines with J gene TRBJ2-1, with D hard to call. In germline, CDR1 is DFQATT, CDR2 SNEGSKA (reference sequence). The length of the CDR3 is 12 residues. V was clipped by 1 base and J by 10 bases, with 11 bases between them. CDR3 protein: CSARGQLYEQFF. DNA for the CDR3: TGCAGTGCTAGAGGGCAGCTCTACGAGCAGTTCTTC.

The V call is TRBV19, the J call TRBJ1-2; D is uncertain. The CDR3 is 12 amino acids. Germline CDR1 reads LNHDA; CDR2 reads SQIVND (reference sequence). Trimming removed 6 bases from V and 11 bases from J, with 16 bases in between. CDR3 in DNA: TGTGCCAGTAGGTCAGGAAGCTTCGCGTACACCTTC. Its protein product is CASRSGSFAYTF.

Ten or more counts support this clonotype. CDR3 bases: TGCAGTGCTAGAGGGGGGGACGAATCCGAGACCCAGTACTTC. Its protein is CSARGGDESETQYF. This chain connects TRBV20-1 to TRBJ2-5; tentative D call: TRBD2 (6 bases). This CDR3 has 14 residues. Germline V gene lookup returns CDR1 DFQATT and CDR2 SNEGSKA (reference sequence). V was trimmed by 1 base and J by 5 bases, leaving 14 bases between them.

Notes on this clonotype: This may be a read error, as it is one base from a much larger clone. The rearrangement joins TRBV30 to TRBJ2-1; tentatively, D is TRBD2 (6 bases). This CDR3 has 16 amino acids. The V gene's germline CDR1 is GTSNPN and CDR2 SVGIG (reference sequence). The CDR3, as DNA: TGTGCCTGGAGTGCCCCGGGAGTGAGCTCCTACAATGAGCACTTCTTC. Its protein is CAWSAPGVSSYNEHFF.

This chain links TRBV29-1 with TRBJ2-1; 13 positions match TRBD2. The CDR3 runs 15 residues. V lost 2 bases and J lost 9; bases outside the gene matches: 7. Germline CDR1 SQVTM, CDR2 ANQGSEA. CDR3 nucleotides: TGCAGCGTTGAAATAACTAGCGGGAGGGCAGGTGAGCAGTTCTTC. Translating it yields CSVEITSGRAGEQFF.

This clonotype has more than one count but fewer than ten. V and J are TRBV20-1 and TRBJ1-2, with D possibly matching TRBD1 (5 bases). The V gene lost 6 bases and the J gene lost 8 bases, with 25 bases spanning the gap. Per germline, CDR1 DFQATT and CDR2 SNEGSKA (reference sequence). The length of the CDR3 is 15 residues. The CDR3: CSAQREPGAYAGYTF. DNA for the CDR3: TGCAGTGCCCAGAGGGAGCCTGGGGCTTATGCAGGCTACACCTTC.

This clonotype was counted a few times. This sequence joins TRBV25-1 and TRBJ2-1; D not resolved. The J call is uncertain, as TRBJ2-7 better fits the DNA end. The CDR3 is made up of 11 amino acids. Germline V lookup: CDR1 MGHDK, CDR2 SYGVNS. The CDR3 DNA reads TGTGCCAGCAGTACCACAAATGAGCAGTACTTC. Amino acid sequence: CASSTTNEQYF.

This clonotype appeared many times. The rearrangement links TRBV3-1 to TRBJ1-2; D is uncertain. In germline, CDR1 is LGHDT, CDR2 YNNKEL (reference sequence). V lost 4 bases and J 4 bases, leaving 7 bases between the germline ends. This CDR3 has 12 amino acids. CDR3 sequence: CASSRGPYGYTF. CDR3 bases: TGTGCCAGCAGCCGAGGGCCCTATGGCTACACCTTC.

This clonotype has only a few counts. The chain uses TRBV15 and TRBJ1-1; D not certain. Germline V lookup: CDR1 LNHNV, CDR2 YYDKDF (reference sequence). V lost 0 bases, J lost 8 bases, and 7 bases lay in between. The CDR3 loop spans 12 amino acids. In DNA form, the CDR3 reads TGTGCCACCAGCAGAGATCATGGAGAAGCTTTCTTT. This encodes CATSRDHGEAFF.

This clonotype was observed a few times. The chain recombines TRBV20-1 with TRBJ1-1, with 8 bases lining up with TRBD1. The junction had 0 bases not matched to a gene; V was cut back by 0 bases and J by 0 bases. Germline CDR1 is DFQATT and CDR2 is SNEGSKA (reference sequence). The CDR3 length is 14 residues. CDR3 DNA sequence: TGCAGTGCTAGAGAGACAGGGGTGAACACTGAAGCTTTCTTT. It translates to CSARETGVNTEAFF.

This clonotype has only a few counts. The chain links TRBV4-1 to TRBJ2-5, with 8 nucleotides matching TRBD2. J lost 5 bases, V lost 2 bases, and 13 bases had no gene match. CDR3 length: 17 amino acids. Germline V CDR1 and CDR2: MGHRA, YSYEKL. The CDR3 region has the DNA TGCGCCAGCAGCCAATTTCCCCCGGGAGGGCCCGTGGAGACCCAGTACTTC. Protein sequence: CASSQFPPGGPVETQYF.

This clonotype was counted only a few times. The V gene is TRBV6-1, the J gene TRBJ1-4; 7 positions match TRBD1. Germline CDR1 MNHNS, CDR2 SASEGT. V lost 6 bases and J lost 8; bases outside the gene matches: 12. The CDR3 runs to 15 residues. CDR3 sequence: CASSLKGQYREKLFF. The CDR3 DNA reads as TGTGCCAGCAGCCTAAAGGGACAGTATAGAGAAAAACTGTTTTTT.

This chain connects TRBV10-2 to TRBJ2-5, with 7 positions matching TRBD2. V lost 5 bases and J lost 5; bases outside the gene matches: 11. CDR1 WSHSY and CDR2 SAAADI come from the germline V gene. CDR3 length: 15 residues. In nucleotides, the CDR3 is TGCGCCAGCAGTCCCCCCGGGCGGGGGTCCGAGACCCAGTACTTC. It yields the protein CASSPPGRGSETQYF.

This clonotype has just a few counts. The chain is built from TRBV6-9 and TRBJ1-1; D might be TRBD1 (6 bases). The CDR3 is 13 amino acids. V lost 4 bases and J 10 bases, leaving 16 bases between the germline ends. The germline gives CDR1 MNHGY, CDR2 SVAAGI. CDR3 bases: TGTGCCAGCAGTTCGGACAGTTTTTTAGGAGCTTTCTTT. Translating it yields CASSSDSFLGAFF.

A few counts support this clonotype. J is TRBJ2-2 and V is TRBV20-1, with a possible D match to TRBD2 (5 bases). The CDR3 length is 15 residues. CDR1 DFQATT and CDR2 SNEGSKA come from the germline V gene (reference sequence). V lost 3 bases and J 0 bases, leaving 11 bases between the germline ends. The CDR3 sequence is CSASGGPSNTGELFF. CDR3 DNA: TGCAGTGCTAGTGGAGGCCCCTCGAACACCGGGGAGCTGTTTTTT.

This clonotype was seen more than once but under ten times. The gene calls are TRBV5-4 and TRBJ2-7; no clear D gene. The ends were cut back, 0 bases at V and 0 bases at J, with 10 bases in the middle. Per the germline V gene, CDR1 is SGHNT and CDR2 is YYREEE (reference sequence). This CDR3 contains 15 residues. The CDR3 spells CASSLGQPSSYEQYF. The CDR3 region has the DNA TGTGCCAGCAGCTTGGGCCAGCCGAGCTCCTACGAGCAGTACTTC.

J is TRBJ2-7 and V is TRBV9; 9 nucleotides match TRBD1. CDR3 size: 14 residues. V shed 4 bases and J 6 bases; nucleotides not matched to a gene: 8. CDR1 is SGDLS, CDR2 YYNGEE, per germline. The CDR3 DNA is TGTGCCAGCAGCCCGGGGACAGGGTATCGCGAGCAGTACTTC. Translated, it gives CASSPGTGYREQYF.